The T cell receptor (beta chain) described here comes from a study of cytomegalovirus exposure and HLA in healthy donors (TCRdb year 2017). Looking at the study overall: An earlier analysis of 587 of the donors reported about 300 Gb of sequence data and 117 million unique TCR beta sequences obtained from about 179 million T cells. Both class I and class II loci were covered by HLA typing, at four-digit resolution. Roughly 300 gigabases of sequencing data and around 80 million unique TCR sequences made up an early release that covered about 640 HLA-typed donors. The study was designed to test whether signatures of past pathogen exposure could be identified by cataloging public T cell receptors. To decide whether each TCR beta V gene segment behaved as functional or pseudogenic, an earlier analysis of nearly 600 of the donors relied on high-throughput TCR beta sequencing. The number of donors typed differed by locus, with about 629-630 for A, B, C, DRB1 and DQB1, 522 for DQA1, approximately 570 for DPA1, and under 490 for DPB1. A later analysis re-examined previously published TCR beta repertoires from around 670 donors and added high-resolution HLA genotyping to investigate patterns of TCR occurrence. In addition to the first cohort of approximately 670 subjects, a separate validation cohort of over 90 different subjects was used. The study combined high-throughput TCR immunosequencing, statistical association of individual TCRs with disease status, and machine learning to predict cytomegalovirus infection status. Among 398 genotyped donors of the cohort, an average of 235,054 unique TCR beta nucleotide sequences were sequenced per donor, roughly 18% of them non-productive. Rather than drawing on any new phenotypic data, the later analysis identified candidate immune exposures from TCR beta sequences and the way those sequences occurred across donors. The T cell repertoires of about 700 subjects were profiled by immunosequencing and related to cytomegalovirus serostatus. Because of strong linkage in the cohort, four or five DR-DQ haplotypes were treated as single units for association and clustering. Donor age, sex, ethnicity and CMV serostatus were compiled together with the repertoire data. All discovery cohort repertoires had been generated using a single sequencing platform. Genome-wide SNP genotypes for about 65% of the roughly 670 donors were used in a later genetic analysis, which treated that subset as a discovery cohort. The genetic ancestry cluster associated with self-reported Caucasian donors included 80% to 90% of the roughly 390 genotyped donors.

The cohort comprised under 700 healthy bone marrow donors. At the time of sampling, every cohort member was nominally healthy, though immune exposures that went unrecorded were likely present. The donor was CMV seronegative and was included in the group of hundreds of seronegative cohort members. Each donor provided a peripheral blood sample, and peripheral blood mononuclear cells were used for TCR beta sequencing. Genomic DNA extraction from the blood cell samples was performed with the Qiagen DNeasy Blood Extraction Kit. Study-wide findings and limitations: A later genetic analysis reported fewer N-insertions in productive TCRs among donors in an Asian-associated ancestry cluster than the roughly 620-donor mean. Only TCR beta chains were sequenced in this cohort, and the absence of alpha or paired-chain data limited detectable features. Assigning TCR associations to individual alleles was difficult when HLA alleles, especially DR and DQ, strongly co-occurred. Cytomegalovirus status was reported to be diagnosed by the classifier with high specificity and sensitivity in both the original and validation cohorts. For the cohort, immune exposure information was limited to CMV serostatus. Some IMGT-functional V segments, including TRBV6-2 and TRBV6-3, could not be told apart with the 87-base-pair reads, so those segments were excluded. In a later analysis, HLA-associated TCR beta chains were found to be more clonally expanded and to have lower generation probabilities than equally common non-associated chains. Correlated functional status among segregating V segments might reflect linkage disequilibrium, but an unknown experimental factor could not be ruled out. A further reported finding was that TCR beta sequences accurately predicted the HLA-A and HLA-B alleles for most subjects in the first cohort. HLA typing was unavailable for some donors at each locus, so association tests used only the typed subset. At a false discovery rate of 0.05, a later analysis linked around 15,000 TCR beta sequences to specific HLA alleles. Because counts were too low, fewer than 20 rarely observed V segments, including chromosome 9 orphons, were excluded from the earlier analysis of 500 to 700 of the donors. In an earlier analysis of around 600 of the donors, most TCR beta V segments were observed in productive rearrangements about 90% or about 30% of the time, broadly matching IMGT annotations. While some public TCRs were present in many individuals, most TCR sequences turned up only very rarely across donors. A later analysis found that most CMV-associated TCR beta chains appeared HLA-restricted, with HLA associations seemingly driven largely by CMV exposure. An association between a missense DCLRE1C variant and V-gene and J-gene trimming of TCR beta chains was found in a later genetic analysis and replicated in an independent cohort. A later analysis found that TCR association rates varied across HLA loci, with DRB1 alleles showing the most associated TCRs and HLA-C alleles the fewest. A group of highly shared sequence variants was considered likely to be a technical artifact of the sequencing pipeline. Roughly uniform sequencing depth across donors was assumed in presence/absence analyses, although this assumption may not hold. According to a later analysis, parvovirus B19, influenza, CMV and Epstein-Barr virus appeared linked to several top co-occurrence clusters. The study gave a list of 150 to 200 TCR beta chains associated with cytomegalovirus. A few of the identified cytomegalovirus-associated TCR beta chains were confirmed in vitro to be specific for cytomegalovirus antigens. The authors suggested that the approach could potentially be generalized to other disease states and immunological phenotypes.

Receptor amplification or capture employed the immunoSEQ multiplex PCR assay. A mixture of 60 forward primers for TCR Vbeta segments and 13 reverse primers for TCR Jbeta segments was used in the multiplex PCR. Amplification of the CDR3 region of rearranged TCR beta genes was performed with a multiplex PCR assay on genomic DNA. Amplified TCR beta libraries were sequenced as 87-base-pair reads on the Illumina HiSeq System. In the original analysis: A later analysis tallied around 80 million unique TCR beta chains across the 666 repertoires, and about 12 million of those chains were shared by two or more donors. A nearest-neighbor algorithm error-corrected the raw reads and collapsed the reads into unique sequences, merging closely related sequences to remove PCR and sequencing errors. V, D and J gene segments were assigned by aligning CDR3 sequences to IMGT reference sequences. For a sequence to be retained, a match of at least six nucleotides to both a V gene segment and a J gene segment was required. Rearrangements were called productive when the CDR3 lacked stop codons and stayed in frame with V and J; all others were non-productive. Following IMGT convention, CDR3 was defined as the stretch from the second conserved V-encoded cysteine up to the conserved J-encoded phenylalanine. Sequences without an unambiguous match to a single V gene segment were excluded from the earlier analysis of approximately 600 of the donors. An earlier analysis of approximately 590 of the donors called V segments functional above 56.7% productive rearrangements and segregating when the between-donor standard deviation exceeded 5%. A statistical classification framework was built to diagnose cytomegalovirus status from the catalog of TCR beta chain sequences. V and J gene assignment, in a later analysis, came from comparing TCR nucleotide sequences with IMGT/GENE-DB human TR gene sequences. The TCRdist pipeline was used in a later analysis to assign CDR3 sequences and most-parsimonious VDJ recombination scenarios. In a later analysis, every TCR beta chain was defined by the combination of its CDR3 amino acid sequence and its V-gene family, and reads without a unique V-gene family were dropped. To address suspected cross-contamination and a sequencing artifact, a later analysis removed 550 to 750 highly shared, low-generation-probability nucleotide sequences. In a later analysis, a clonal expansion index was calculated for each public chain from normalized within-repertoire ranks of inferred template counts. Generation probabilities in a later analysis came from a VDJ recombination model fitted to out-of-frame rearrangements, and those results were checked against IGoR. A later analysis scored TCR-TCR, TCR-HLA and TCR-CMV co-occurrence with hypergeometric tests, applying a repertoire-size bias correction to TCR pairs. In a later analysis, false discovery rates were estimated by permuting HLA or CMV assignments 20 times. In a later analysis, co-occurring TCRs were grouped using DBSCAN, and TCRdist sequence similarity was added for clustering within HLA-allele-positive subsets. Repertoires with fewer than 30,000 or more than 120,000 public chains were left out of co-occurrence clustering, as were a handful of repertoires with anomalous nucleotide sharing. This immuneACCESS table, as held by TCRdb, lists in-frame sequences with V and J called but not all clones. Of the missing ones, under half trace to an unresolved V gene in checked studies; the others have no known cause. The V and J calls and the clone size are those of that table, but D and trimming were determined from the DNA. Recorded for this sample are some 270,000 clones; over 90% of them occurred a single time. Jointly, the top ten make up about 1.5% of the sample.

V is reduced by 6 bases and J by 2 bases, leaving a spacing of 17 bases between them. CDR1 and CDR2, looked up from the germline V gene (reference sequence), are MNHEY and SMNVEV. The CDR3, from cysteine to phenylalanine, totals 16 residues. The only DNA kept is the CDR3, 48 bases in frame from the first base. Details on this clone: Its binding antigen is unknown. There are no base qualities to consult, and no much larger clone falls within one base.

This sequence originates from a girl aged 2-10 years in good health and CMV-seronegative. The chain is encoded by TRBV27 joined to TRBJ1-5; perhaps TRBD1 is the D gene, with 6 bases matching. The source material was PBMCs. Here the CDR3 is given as CASSQIAGVRNQPQHF. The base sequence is TGTGCCAGCAGCCAGATCGCAGGGGTCCGCAATCAGCCCCAGCATTTT.